The 7 T cell receptor beta chains reported below all come from one sample, sequenced in a study of blood T cell repertoires in COVID-19. This table comes from immunoSEQ multiplex PCR, and its TCRdb copy is limited to in-frame clones, with some not included. The data show approximately 260,000 clones, with 70% to 90% seen just once and less than 8.5% held by the top ten. Sequencing was done on a sample of PBMCs or T cells enriched from blood (not recorded which). The receptors come from a woman aged 50 to 60 who had been exposed to COVID-19.

The rearrangement uses TRBV13 and TRBJ1-6, with TRBD1 as a possible D gene (6 bases). The V and J ends lost 0 bases and 1 base respectively, with 10 bases between them. This CDR3 has 17 residues. Germline CDR1 is PRHDT and CDR2 is FYEKMQ (reference sequence). The CDR3 sequence is CASSLGLQGSYNSPLHF. Here the CDR3 DNA reads TGTGCCAGCAGCTTAGGGTTACAGGGTTCCTATAATTCACCCCTCCACTTT.

This clone was recorded a few times. V usage is TRBV12-3 or TRBV12-4 and J usage is TRBJ1-2, with D perhaps matching TRBD1 (6 bases). V lost 6 bases and J 4 bases, leaving 9 bases between the germline ends. CDR3 length equals 12 residues. The CDR3 reads CASSQGFYGYTF. Here the CDR3 DNA reads TGTGCCAGCAGCCAGGGGTTCTATGGCTACACCTTC.

This clone has a handful of counts. The rearrangement uses TRBV5-1 and TRBJ1-1; D is ambiguous. This CDR3 contains 18 residues. With 4 bases removed from V and 1 base from J, the gap between germline ends came to 23 bases. Germline V gene sequence: CDR1 SGHRS, CDR2 YFSETQ. CDR3 nucleotides: TGCGCCAGCAGCCCGAGGGAGGGTTTGGTCCTTGGGAACACTGAAGCTTTCTTT. This encodes CASSPREGLVLGNTEAFF.

This rearrangement joins TRBV5-1 to TRBJ1-4; 7 nucleotides match TRBD1. The length of the CDR3 is 15 residues. The ends lost 0 bases at V and 4 bases at J; junction bases unmatched: 3. Germline CDR1 reads SGHRS; CDR2 reads YFSETQ. The CDR3 here is CASSLDGTDNEKLFF. Written as DNA, the CDR3 is TGCGCCAGCAGCTTGGACGGGACAGATAATGAAAAACTGTTTTTT.

The rearrangement joins TRBV9 to TRBJ1-3, with 7 bases fitting TRBD1. The CDR3 loop spans 16 amino acids. Germline V gene sequence: CDR1 SGDLS, CDR2 YYNGEE. V dropped 0 bases and J dropped 0; count of bases not matched to a gene: 3. CDR3 coding DNA: TGTGCCAGCAGCGTAGGTGGGGACAGCTCTGGAAACACCATATATTTT. Its translation: CASSVGGDSSGNTIYF.

This sequence joins TRBV4-1 and TRBJ1-2, with a tentative D call TRBD1 (5 bases). The germline V gene has CDR1 MGHRA and CDR2 YSYEKL. Trimming stripped 4 bases from V and 3 bases from J, with 15 bases between. The CDR3 totals 15 residues. The CDR3: CASSPALWGYYGYTF. The DNA of the CDR3 is TGCGCCAGCAGCCCGGCTTTATGGGGCTACTATGGCTACACCTTC.

This clone was counted a single time. The chain joins TRBV19 to TRBJ2-7; 9 bases are a match to TRBD2. This CDR3 is built from 14 residues. Trimming cost V 7 bases and J 2 bases; bases outside gene matches: 6. The germline V gene encodes CDR1 LNHDA and CDR2 SQIVND (reference sequence). The CDR3 DNA is TGTGCCAGTAAGCCAGCGGGGGGACCCTACGAGCAGTACTTC. It translates to CASKPAGGPYEQYF.